The clone carrying this T cell receptor beta chain has a single count. The CDR3 is 16 amino acids. The method was immunoSEQ multiplex PCR; TCRdb's version includes in-frame clones alone and lacks a portion of them. The sample consists of 250,000 to 400,000 clones, about nine tenths of them appearing once. In Seattle, patients joined the study during active infection and were tracked longitudinally. The data were taken from a study of blood T cell repertoires in COVID-19. Sequencing was carried out using peripheral blood. This receptor was taken from a woman in her twenties or thirties with COVID-19, enrolled during active disease. The rearrangement uses TRBV21-1 and TRBJ1-2; TRBD1 is taken as the D call from the table, unchecked against the DNA. TRBV21-1 is labeled a pseudogene. The CDR3 DNA reads TGTGCCAGCAGCAAGGGAGCAGGGGCGTCAAGCTATGGCTACACCTTC. This translates into CASSKGAGASSYGYTF.